Below, one TCR beta chain is given with its context. This specimen comes from a study of T cells expressing NK-cell markers. Each CDR3 protein gets one entry in TCRdb, which reprocessed the 5' RACE reads and gives no DNA. The sample's table shows about 460,000 distinct CDR3 sequences. This CDR3 region has 15 residues. CDR1 and CDR2 (germline): WSHSY, SAAADI. The rearrangement uses TRBV10-2 and TRBJ2-1; checking the TCRdb D call of TRBD1 is not possible without DNA. The sequenced sample was blood T cells: a sorted CD56 or NKG2C T cell subset, CD4+ or CD8+ T cells, or bulk PBMC T cells (not recorded which). This receptor was obtained from a woman between 45 and 65 years old in good health. The CDR3 is CASSRRAPLGNEQFF.